The clone carrying this TCR beta chain was seen more than once but under ten times. Losses at the gene ends were 5 bases for V and 0 bases for J; bases not matched to a gene: 3. CDR1 is MNHEY, CDR2 SMNVEV, per germline (reference sequence). CDR3 length equals 15 residues. The record originates from a study of blood T cell repertoires in COVID-19. Sequencing was performed with immunoSEQ multiplex PCR; in TCRdb, only in-frame clones are kept and a portion is missing. The profile covers 150,000 to 200,000 clones, with about nine tenths appearing a single time and roughly 3% taken by the ten largest. The chain carries TRBV27 and TRBJ1-1, with TRBD1 identical over 10 bases. The sequence was collected from a man in his 70s with acute or convalescent COVID-19. What was sequenced was peripheral blood. As DNA, the CDR3 is TGTGCCAGCAGTAGACAGGGGGCCCTGAACACTGAAGCTTTCTTT. This gives the protein CASSRQGALNTEAFF.